The clone carrying this TCR beta chain was counted between two and nine times. What it binds is unknown. A second 7 to 11 cycle PCR used barcoded and J-beta primers. Every molecule of cDNA carried a tag from a template-switch adaptor with 12 random nucleotides. Each of the samples gave a minimum of 2.5 million paired-end reads that contained CDR3. TCRdb called the 5' RACE reads again in MiXCR, with one record for every CDR3 protein. Found here are around 400,000 distinct CDR3 sequences, roughly half of them singletons; the top ten hold around 50%. This sample is part of a study of blood T cells in healthy people across ages. Study information: In model experiments, template switching was able to capture about one barcoded beta molecule for every two T cells that were present. Study outcomes and limitations: It was the long-lived donors that had more naive CD4+ cells and higher diversity than aged donors.

The CDR3 extends over 12 amino acids. With 6 bases removed from V and 3 bases from J, the gap between germline ends came to 12 bases. Germline V gene data show CDR1 as DFQATT and CDR2 as SNEGSKA (reference sequence). The sequence came from a man between 60 and 70 years old in good health. The material sequenced was blood. The chain uses TRBV20-1 and TRBJ2-7; no reliable D call. CDR3 amino acids: CSALAKNYEQYF. The CDR3 bases are TGCAGTGCCCTCGCGAAGAACTACGAGCAGTACTTC.